This paragraph covers one T cell receptor (beta chain) sequence. Its target is unknown. CDR3 length equals 14 residues. V lost 1 base to trimming and J lost 3 bases, with 7 bases between them. These data belong to a study of early T cells in non-severe SARS-CoV-2 infection. Study-wide findings and caveats: Matching with VDJdb favored anti-spike CD8 responses (missing private and CD4 specificities).

Molecules of cDNA were individually given unique molecular identifiers that were attached to them. TCRdb passed the 5' RACE reads through MiXCR, listing each CDR3 protein once. Among some 60,000 distinct CDR3 sequences listed, approximately 9.3% were seen once. Material: whole blood. The gene calls are TRBV12-3 or TRBV12-4 and TRBJ1-5; D call uncertain. This TCR came from an adult who was a healthcare worker with PCR-confirmed SARS-CoV-2 infection or an uninfected control (not recorded which). CDR3 DNA: TGTGCCAGCAGTTTAGAGACACTCAATCAGCCCCAGCATTTT. Protein: CASSLETLNQPQHF.